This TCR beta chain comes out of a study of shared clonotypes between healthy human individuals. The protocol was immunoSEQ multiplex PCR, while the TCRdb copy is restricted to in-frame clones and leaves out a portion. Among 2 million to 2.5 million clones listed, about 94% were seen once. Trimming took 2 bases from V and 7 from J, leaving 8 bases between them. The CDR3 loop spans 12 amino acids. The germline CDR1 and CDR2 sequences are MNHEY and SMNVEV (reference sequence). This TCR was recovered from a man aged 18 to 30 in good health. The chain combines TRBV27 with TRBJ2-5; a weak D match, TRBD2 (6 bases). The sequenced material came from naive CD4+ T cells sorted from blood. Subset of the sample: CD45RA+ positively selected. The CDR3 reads CASSLRGGTQYF. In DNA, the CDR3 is TGTGCCAGCAGTTTAAGGGGAGGGACCCAGTACTTC.